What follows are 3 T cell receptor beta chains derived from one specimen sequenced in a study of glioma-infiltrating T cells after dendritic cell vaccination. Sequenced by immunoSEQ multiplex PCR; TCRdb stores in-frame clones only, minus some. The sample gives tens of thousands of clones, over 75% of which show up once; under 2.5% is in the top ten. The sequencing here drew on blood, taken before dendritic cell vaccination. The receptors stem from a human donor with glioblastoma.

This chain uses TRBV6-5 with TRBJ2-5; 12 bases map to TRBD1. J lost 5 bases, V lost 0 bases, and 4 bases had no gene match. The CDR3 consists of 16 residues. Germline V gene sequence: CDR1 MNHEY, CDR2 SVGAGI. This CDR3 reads CASSYSGQGAGETQYF. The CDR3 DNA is TGTGCCAGCAGTTACTCGGGACAGGGGGCTGGGGAGACCCAGTACTTC.

The CDR3 protein is CASSGPGQGNQPQHF. The CDR3 DNA follows: TGTGCCAGCAGCGGACCGGGACAGGGAAATCAGCCCCAGCATTTT. The rearrangement uses TRBV14 and TRBJ1-5; 9 nucleotides line up with TRBD1. Per germline, CDR1 SGHDN and CDR2 FVKESK. V trimming: 5 bases; J trimming: 4 bases; junction bases outside the gene matches: 6. This CDR3 region has 15 residues.

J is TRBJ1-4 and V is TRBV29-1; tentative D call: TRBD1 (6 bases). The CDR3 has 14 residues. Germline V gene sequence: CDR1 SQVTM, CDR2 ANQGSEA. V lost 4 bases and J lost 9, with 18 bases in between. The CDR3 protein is CSVVIGADSKKLFF. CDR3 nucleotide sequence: TGCAGCGTTGTAATCGGGGCGGACAGTAAAAAACTGTTTTTT.